Listed here are 30 T cell receptor beta chains from one sample, sequenced in a study of shared clonotypes between healthy human individuals. Naive CD8 cells, CD45RO-negative and positively selected for CCR7, excluded terminally differentiated effector memory CD45RA+ cells. Profiling relied on immunoSEQ multiplex PCR, and the TCRdb table lists in-frame clones only, not all of them. Among about 2.2 million clones listed, around 93% were seen once. Sequenced input: naive CD8+ T cells from PBMCs. Receptors were obtained from a man younger than 35 in good health. Some clones in this sample may be carry-over from other donors' samples.

Worth noting for this clone: Different DNA sequences within this sample yield the same CDR3. The chain couples TRBV7-9 to TRBJ2-1; D could derive from TRBD1 or TRBD2 (6 bases each). Trimming shortened V by 3 bases and J by 7 bases, and 10 bases separated the two germline ends. The CDR3 is made up of 13 amino acids. The germline CDR1 and CDR2 sequences are SEHNR and FQNEAQ (reference sequence). This CDR3 reads CASSLPGANEQFF. The CDR3, as DNA: TGTGCCAGCAGCTTGCCGGGGGCGAATGAGCAGTTCTTC. The variable domain in full, completed from reference TRBV7-9 and TRBJ2-1, reads DTGVSQNPRHKITKRGQNVTFRCDPISEHNRLYWYRQTLGQGPEFLTYFQNEAQLEKSRLLSDRFSAERPKGSFSTLEIQRTEQGDSAMYLCASSLPGANEQFFGPGTRLTVL.

The chain joins TRBV7-2 to TRBJ2-2; a weak D match, TRBD2 (6 bases). Germline lookup yields CDR1 SGHTA and CDR2 FQGNSA. Trimming stripped 4 bases from V and 0 bases from J, with 12 bases between. The CDR3 runs to 16 residues. The CDR3 loop reads CASSSRRTTNTGELFF. DNA for the CDR3: TGTGCCAGCAGCTCGAGACGGACTACGAACACCGGGGAGCTGTTTTTT.

The chain combines TRBV7-2 with TRBJ1-2; 8 positions match TRBD1. Trimming at V came to 1 base and at J to 0 bases, leaving 7 bases not matched to a gene. The CDR3 totals 17 residues. Germline V gene lookup returns CDR1 SGHTA and CDR2 FQGNSA. For the CDR3, the DNA is TGTGCCAGCAGCTTAGTGGCCAGGGGGCAAGCTAACTATGGCTACACCTTC. It translates to CASSLVARGQANYGYTF.

For this clone: Other DNA sequences in the sample encode the same CDR3. This rearrangement joins TRBV27 to TRBJ2-7; the D gene could be TRBD1 or TRBD2 (5 bases each). The V and J ends lost 3 bases and 0 bases respectively, with 15 bases between them. Germline CDR1 reads MNHEY; CDR2 reads SMNVEV (reference sequence). The CDR3 has 16 residues. The chain's CDR3 is CASSFSTGTVSYEQYF. CDR3 nucleotide sequence: TGTGCCAGCAGTTTCTCTACCGGGACGGTCTCCTACGAGCAGTACTTC.

V is TRBV4-1 and J is TRBJ2-7; 10 nucleotides match TRBD1. The CDR3 sequence is 15 residues long. Germline trimming cut 2 bases from V and 4 bases from J; bases unmatched to any gene: 5. Looked up from germline, CDR1 is MGHRA and CDR2 is YSYEKL. Here the CDR3 reads CASSQRWDRGYEQYF. Written as DNA, the CDR3 is TGCGCCAGCAGCCAAAGGTGGGACAGGGGTTACGAGCAGTACTTC.

This chain links TRBV2 with TRBJ2-7; 16 bases are a match to TRBD2. This CDR3 is built from 18 residues. The V and J ends lost 4 bases and 2 bases, in that order; junction bases with no gene match: 8. In germline, CDR1 is SNHLY, CDR2 FYNNEI. CDR3 DNA: TGTGCCAGCAGTGGGACCGGGACTAGCGGGAGGGCAACCTACGAGCAGTACTTC. Translating gives CASSGTGTSGRATYEQYF.

The genes are TRBV6-5 and TRBJ2-3, with 9 bases identical to TRBD2. The CDR3 has 16 residues. V lost 0 bases to trimming and J lost 6 bases; unmatched junction nucleotides: 7. The V gene's germline CDR1 is MNHEY and CDR2 SVGAGI. The CDR3 is CASSYSRLAGMDTQYF. Written as DNA, the CDR3 is TGTGCCAGCAGTTACTCGCGGCTAGCGGGGATGGATACGCAGTATTTT.

A single count supports this clone. V usage is TRBV7-3 and J usage is TRBJ2-1; 7 bases align to TRBD1. CDR1 is SGHTA and CDR2 is FQGTGA in the germline V gene. The CDR3 loop spans 15 amino acids. The junction had 1 base not matched to a gene; V was cut back by 0 bases and J by 2 bases. In DNA, the CDR3 is TGTGCCAGCAGCTTAACACAGGGGACCTACAATGAGCAGTTCTTC. Its translation is CASSLTQGTYNEQFF.

The chain has TRBV5-8 and TRBJ1-3; maybe TRBD1 (5 bases). This CDR3 contains 13 residues. CDR1 and CDR2 from the germline V gene are SGHTS and YDEGEE. Between the trimmed V and J ends, which lost 4 bases and 9 bases, there was a span of 14 bases. CDR3 DNA sequence: TGTGCCAGCAGCACTGACACGAGGGGCACCATATATTTT. Its translation: CASSTDTRGTIYF.

The chain is built from TRBV2 and TRBJ2-7; weak D call: TRBD2 (5 bases). CDR3 size: 13 residues. CDR1 SNHLY and CDR2 FYNNEI come from the germline V gene. V shed 0 bases and J shed 2 bases, with 5 bases lying between them. The DNA for the CDR3 is TGTGCCAGCAGTGAAGCCGGGACCTACGAGCAGTACTTC. It yields the protein CASSEAGTYEQYF.

To note about this clone: The sample holds other DNA sequences that translate to the same CDR3. This chain connects TRBV28 to TRBJ2-7; D not certain. V was trimmed by 5 bases and J by 3 bases, leaving 8 bases between them. The germline CDR1 and CDR2 sequences are MDHEN and SYDVKM. The CDR3 loop spans 12 amino acids. This CDR3 reads CASSPRIYEQYF. CDR3 DNA sequence: TGTGCCAGCAGTCCCCGAATCTACGAGCAGTACTTC.

The V and J genes are TRBV19 and TRBJ1-5; no clear D gene. Trimming stripped 5 bases from V and 4 bases from J, with 9 bases between. Per the germline V gene, CDR1 is LNHDA and CDR2 is SQIVND (reference sequence). This CDR3 is built from 13 residues. DNA for the CDR3: TGTGCCAGTAGTGCCTACAGAAATCAGCCCCAGCATTTT. It translates to CASSAYRNQPQHF.

The chain employs TRBV30 and TRBJ2-7, with 9 positions matching TRBD2. CDR3 length: 15 amino acids. V was clipped by 0 bases and J by 0 bases; unmatched bases: 3. Per the germline V gene, CDR1 is GTSNPN and CDR2 is SVGIG (reference sequence). In DNA, the CDR3 is TGTGCCTGGAGTGTCGCGGGGGGGACCTCCTACGAGCAGTACTTC. Protein product: CAWSVAGGTSYEQYF.

The chain recombines TRBV7-9 with TRBJ2-2, with D unresolved. The CDR3 runs 14 residues. The germline V and J ends were trimmed by 5 bases and 3 bases, with 10 bases remaining between them. Germline CDR1 SEHNR, CDR2 FQNEAQ (reference sequence). CDR3 in DNA: TGTGCCAGCAGCCCCTGGCCCGACACCGGGGAGCTGTTTTTT. Its translation is CASSPWPDTGELFF.

Comment on this clone: Germline is not matched at one junction end, which may reflect a read error. The V gene is TRBV29-1, the J gene TRBJ2-3, with TRBD1 matching over 7 bases. CDR3 length: 10 residues. The V gene's germline CDR1 is SQVTM and CDR2 ANQGSEA. This CDR3 is CSVEVGTAHF. CDR3 sequence (DNA): TGCAGCGTTGAAGTAGGGACAGCGCATTTT.

The J gene is TRBJ2-1, the V gene TRBV6-6, with 12 bases matching TRBD1. J lost 4 bases, V lost 6 bases, and 4 bases had no gene match. Per the germline V gene, CDR1 is MNHNY and CDR2 is SVGAGI (reference sequence). The CDR3 spans 15 residues. In nucleotides, the CDR3 is TGTGCCAGCAGCGGGACAGGGGGCTTATACAATGAGCAGTTCTTC. The encoded protein is CASSGTGGLYNEQFF.

The gene calls are TRBV11-2 and TRBJ1-1; D uncertain. Trimming stripped 1 base from V and 8 bases from J, with 11 bases between. CDR3 length: 13 amino acids. Germline CDR1 and CDR2: SGHAT and FQNNGV. CDR3 DNA sequence: TGTGCCAGCAGCTTAGGACCGCATTTAGAAGCTTTCTTT. It codes for CASSLGPHLEAFF.

The rearrangement links TRBV27 to TRBJ2-7; D is possibly TRBD1 (6 bases). Germline V gives CDR1 MNHEY, CDR2 SMNVEV (reference sequence). Deletions cut 7 bases from V and 2 bases from J, with 21 bases between. This CDR3 is built from 16 residues. The CDR3 nucleotides are TGTGCCAGCACCGCAAGGCGGAGGACAGCCCCCTACGAGCAGTACTTC. Its translation: CASTARRRTAPYEQYF.

This chain links TRBV9 with TRBJ2-2; 16 bases are a match to TRBD2. The germline gives CDR1 SGDLS, CDR2 YYNGEE. The V and J ends lost 3 bases and 4 bases, in that order; junction bases with no gene match: 9. The CDR3 is 19 amino acids. As DNA, the CDR3 is TGTGCCAGCAGCGCACCTTCGGGACTAGCGGGAGGGCCCACCGGGGAGCTGTTTTTT. Translated, it gives CASSAPSGLAGGPTGELFF.

This rearrangement joins TRBV7-2 to TRBJ1-1; unclear D gene. The ends were cut back, 6 bases at V and 3 bases at J, with 11 bases in the middle. CDR1 is SGHTA and CDR2 is FQGNSA in the germline V gene. The CDR3 extends over 13 amino acids. The CDR3 is CASSLGPHTEAFF. The CDR3 nucleotides read TGTGCCAGCAGTTTGGGTCCTCACACTGAAGCTTTCTTT.

V and J are TRBV28 and TRBJ1-3; tentatively, D is TRBD1 (6 bases). Germline CDR1 MDHEN, CDR2 SYDVKM. The germline V and J ends were trimmed by 5 bases and 5 bases, with 19 bases remaining between them. The CDR3 loop spans 16 amino acids. DNA for the CDR3: TGTGCCAGCAGTGTCAGACTTCCGGGACAAAGAAACACCATATATTTT. It encodes CASSVRLPGQRNTIYF.

The chain recombines TRBV30 with TRBJ1-1; D is uncertain. Germline V gene sequence: CDR1 GTSNPN, CDR2 SVGIG (reference sequence). The length of the CDR3 is 12 residues. Trimming shortened V by 7 bases and J by 0 bases, and 9 bases separated the two germline ends. CDR3 residues: CASGRMNTEAFF. The CDR3 region has the DNA TGTGCCTCGGGCAGAATGAACACTGAAGCTTTCTTT.

The chain recombines TRBV9 with TRBJ2-3, with D perhaps given as TRBD1 or TRBD2 (5 bases each). CDR1 and CDR2 from the germline V gene are SGDLS and YYNGEE. The CDR3 has 15 amino acids. Trimming left V 4 bases short and J 2 bases short, with 14 bases between. The CDR3 reads CASSPQWDLTDTQYF. The CDR3 bases are TGTGCCAGCAGCCCCCAATGGGACCTCACAGATACGCAGTATTTT.

J is TRBJ2-3 and V is TRBV4-1; a weak D match, TRBD2 (5 bases). The CDR3 loop spans 13 amino acids. In germline, CDR1 is MGHRA, CDR2 YSYEKL. V gave up 1 base and J gave up 4 bases, with 6 bases separating them. The CDR3 reads CASSQAGSDTQYF. CDR3 DNA sequence: TGCGCCAGCAGCCAAGCGGGATCAGATACGCAGTATTTT.

This sequence joins TRBV4-1 and TRBJ1-2; D gene uncertain. V was trimmed by 0 bases and J by 0 bases, leaving 11 bases between them. The CDR3 loop spans 16 amino acids. In germline, CDR1 is MGHRA, CDR2 YSYEKL. The CDR3 bases are TGCGCCAGCAGCCAAGATTCGGGGTTGGCTAACTATGGCTACACCTTC. Translated, it gives CASSQDSGLANYGYTF.

The CDR3 nucleotides read TGTGCCAGCAGCCCTGGGGGACAGCTGAACACTGAAGCTTTCTTT. Its translation: CASSPGGQLNTEAFF. This chain connects TRBV7-9 to TRBJ1-1; 7 nucleotides align to TRBD1. There are 15 residues in the CDR3. Germline CDR1 and CDR2: SEHNR and FQNEAQ (reference sequence). With V trimmed by 5 bases and J by 0 bases, 6 bases remained unmatched.

In this sample, this clone turned up a few times. The DNA for the CDR3 is TGTGCCAGCAGTTCCTATTACCAGCCCCAGCATTTT. Residues: CASSSYYQPQHF. The V gene is TRBV6-5, the J gene TRBJ1-5, with no clear D. With 4 bases removed from V and 7 bases from J, the gap between germline ends came to 8 bases. The CDR3 covers 12 residues. Germline CDR1 is MNHEY and CDR2 is SVGAGI.

This sequence joins TRBV7-2 and TRBJ2-7; 14 nucleotides align to TRBD2. V lost 5 bases and J lost 4; bases outside the gene matches: 7. Germline V lookup: CDR1 SGHTA, CDR2 FQGNSA. This CDR3 spans 16 amino acids. The CDR3: CASSPGLAGGRYEQYF. The CDR3 DNA follows: TGTGCCAGCAGCCCCGGACTAGCGGGAGGCCGGTACGAGCAGTACTTC.

The chain recombines TRBV4-1 with TRBJ2-7, with D unclear. CDR3 length: 14 residues. Per the germline V gene, CDR1 is MGHRA and CDR2 is YSYEKL. V was pared by 1 base and J by 5 bases, with 12 bases between. The CDR3 loop reads CASSQVGLKHEQYF. In nucleotides, the CDR3 is TGCGCCAGCAGCCAAGTGGGCCTAAAGCACGAGCAGTACTTC.

The chain links TRBV5-4 to TRBJ2-7; tentatively, D is TRBD1 or TRBD2 (7 bases each). CDR1 SGHNT and CDR2 YYREEE come from the germline V gene (reference sequence). The CDR3 has 14 residues. V shed 0 bases and J shed 6 bases, with 13 bases lying between them. CDR3 in amino acids: CASSLDPRGGEQYF. The CDR3 nucleotides are TGTGCCAGCAGCTTGGATCCCAGGGGGGGCGAGCAGTACTTC.